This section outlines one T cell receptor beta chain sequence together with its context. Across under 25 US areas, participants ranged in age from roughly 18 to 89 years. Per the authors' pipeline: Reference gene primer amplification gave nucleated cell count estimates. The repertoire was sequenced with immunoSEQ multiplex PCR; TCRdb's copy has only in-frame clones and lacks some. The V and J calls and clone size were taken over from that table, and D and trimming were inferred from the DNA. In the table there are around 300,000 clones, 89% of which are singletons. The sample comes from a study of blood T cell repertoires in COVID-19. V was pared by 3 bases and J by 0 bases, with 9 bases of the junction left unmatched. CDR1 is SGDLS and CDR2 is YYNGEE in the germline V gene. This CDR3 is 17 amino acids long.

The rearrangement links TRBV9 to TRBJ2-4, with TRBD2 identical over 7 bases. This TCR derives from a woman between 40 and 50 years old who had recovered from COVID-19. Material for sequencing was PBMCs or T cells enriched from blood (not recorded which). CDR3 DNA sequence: TGTGCCAGCAGCGATTCTACCGGGGGGTTAGCCAAAAACATTCAGTACTTC. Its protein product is CASSDSTGGLAKNIQYF.